A single sample is the source of the 6 T cell receptor beta chains below, sequenced in a study of patients and donors after allogeneic stem cell transplantation. TCRdb reprocessed the RT-PCR reads with MiXCR, giving one entry per CDR3 protein. The sample records around 4,000 distinct CDR3 sequences, 20% to 25% being singletons. The specimen sequenced was blood, either unsorted or a sorted T cell fraction (not recorded which). The receptors come from a human donor who was either an allogeneic HSCT recipient or a stem cell or donor lymphocyte infusion donor (not recorded which). It is not recorded whose cells these are; they may come from a transplant donor.

There are a few counts of this clonotype. The chain recombines TRBV6-2 or TRBV6-3 with TRBJ1-1; D remains unclear. Per germline, CDR1 MNHEY and CDR2 SVGEGT. This CDR3 has 11 residues. V lost 6 bases and J 1 base, leaving 3 bases between the germline ends. The CDR3 nucleotides are TGTGCCAGCAGGGAGAACACTGAAGCTTTCTTT. Encoded protein: CASRENTEAFF.

A few counts support this clonotype. The rearrangement uses TRBV30 and TRBJ2-5, with TRBD1 identical over 10 bases. Trimming removed 5 bases from V and 5 bases from J; junction bases left unmatched: 5. The CDR3 length is 13 residues. CDR1 is GTSNPN and CDR2 is SVGIG in the germline V gene (reference sequence). This CDR3 is CAWEGQGRETQYF. CDR3 in DNA: TGTGCCTGGGAGGGACAGGGGAGGGAGACCCAGTACTTC.

This clonotype was counted a few times. V gene TRBV6-2 or TRBV6-3 combines with J gene TRBJ2-1; D is uncertain. V gave up 6 bases and J gave up 0 bases, with 9 bases separating them. There are 14 residues in the CDR3. From germline, CDR1 is MNHEY and CDR2 SVGEGT. The CDR3 is CASRPRGSYNEQFF. The CDR3 nucleotides are TGTGCCAGCAGGCCCCGAGGCTCCTACAATGAGCAGTTCTTC.

A few counts support this clonotype. The gene calls are TRBV24-1 and TRBJ2-6, with TRBD1 as a possible D gene (5 bases). The CDR3 consists of 16 residues. Per the germline V gene, CDR1 is KGHDR and CDR2 is SFDVKD. V was trimmed by 3 bases and J by 3 bases, leaving 11 bases between them. CDR3 protein: CATSDPSRDGANVLTF. DNA of the CDR3: TGTGCCACCAGTGATCCAAGCAGGGATGGGGCCAACGTCCTGACTTTC.

The chain is built from TRBV11-2 and TRBJ2-5, with a possible D match to TRBD2 (6 bases). V lost 3 bases to trimming and J lost 2 bases, with 13 bases between them. Germline V gene sequence: CDR1 SGHAT, CDR2 FQNNGV. This CDR3 comprises 15 residues. This CDR3 reads CASSLGGTVQETQYF. CDR3 bases: TGTGCCAGCAGCTTGGGAGGCACAGTGCAAGAGACCCAGTACTTC.

By sample fraction, this clonotype is medium-sized. V is TRBV7-2 and J is TRBJ2-5, with 8 positions matching TRBD2. This CDR3 region has 14 residues. Looked up from germline, CDR1 is SGHTA and CDR2 is FQGNSA. V shed 5 bases, J shed 5 bases, and the junction held 7 bases outside the gene matches. The CDR3 spells CASSARTSHETQYF. The CDR3 coding sequence is TGTGCCAGCAGCGCCCGGACTAGCCATGAGACCCAGTACTTC.